The next 25 T cell receptor beta chains were all read from a single sample in a study of breast tumors, draining lymph nodes, adjacent tissues. Samples came from axillary lymph nodes draining the breast cancer. TCRdb ran MiXCR on the multiplex PCR reads and lists one entry per CDR3 protein. The repertoire holds approximately 130,000 distinct CDR3 sequences, with approximately 22% as singletons. Material for sequencing was axillary lymph node tissue. The origin of the receptors is a female donor with breast cancer. Some clones in this sample may be carry-over from other donors' samples.

This clonotype was observed at least ten times. DNA for the CDR3: TGTGCCAGCAGTGACGGGACAGTCTATGGCTACACCTTC. Residues: CASSDGTVYGYTF. This chain uses TRBV6-6 with TRBJ1-2, with 7 bases lining up with TRBD1. From germline, CDR1 is MNHNY and CDR2 SVGAGI (reference sequence). This CDR3 has 13 residues. V shed 5 bases and J 4 bases; nucleotides not matched to a gene: 4.

This clonotype has at least ten counts. The rearrangement uses TRBV7-2 and TRBJ2-2; 8 bases map to TRBD1. The germline gives CDR1 SGHTA, CDR2 FQGNSA. The CDR3 has 15 residues. Trimming cost V 5 bases and J 5 bases; bases outside gene matches: 7. CDR3 residues: CASSETGEKTGELFF. CDR3 coding DNA: TGTGCCAGCAGCGAGACAGGGGAGAAAACCGGGGAGCTGTTTTTT.

This clonotype was seen at least ten times. V usage is TRBV20-1 and J usage is TRBJ2-7, with no clear D. Germline assignment: CDR1 DFQATT and CDR2 SNEGSKA (reference sequence). The CDR3 extends over 17 amino acids. The germline V and J ends were trimmed by 1 base and 3 bases, with 22 bases remaining between them. DNA for the CDR3: TGCAGTGCTAGAGTCCACGGTCGGGCAGCTAGGGACTACGAGCAGTACTTC. Translation gives CSARVHGRAARDYEQYF.

Remarks on this clonotype: The limits of the CDR3 on the DNA are not certain, so only TCRdb's listed CDR3 is given. The rearrangement links TRBV27 to TRBJ1-2; TRBD1 is the table's D call and was not checked against the DNA. The CDR3 length is 15 residues, termini included. Germline V gene lookup returns CDR1 MNHEY and CDR2 SMNVEV (reference sequence). The CDR3 protein is CASSFLETGAGGYTF.

This clonotype was seen at least ten times. This rearrangement joins TRBV12-3 or TRBV12-4 to TRBJ2-7, with 7 bases fitting TRBD2. The CDR3 consists of 14 residues. J gave up 1 base and V 7 bases, and 7 bases lay outside the gene matches. The CDR3 sequence is CASTASGGSYEQYF. The CDR3 DNA is TGTGCCAGCACGGCTAGCGGAGGTTCCTACGAGCAGTACTTC.

This clonotype was observed at least ten times. The V and J genes are TRBV12-3 or TRBV12-4 and TRBJ1-2; 7 bases align to TRBD1. The CDR3 spans 15 residues. V shed 5 bases, J shed 5 bases, and the junction held 11 bases outside the gene matches. In DNA, the CDR3 is TGTGCCAGCAGTGCAAAGAGGGGGCAGTTATATGGCTACACCTTC. This gives the protein CASSAKRGQLYGYTF.

This clonotype was detected many times. The V and J genes are TRBV7-9 and TRBJ2-1; TRBD2 matches 13 bases. The ends lost 5 bases at V and 4 bases at J; junction bases unmatched: 11. The CDR3 loop spans 18 amino acids. Germline V CDR1 and CDR2: SEHNR, FQNEAQ (reference sequence). The CDR3 is CASSTPLAGGSNYNEQFF. In DNA form, the CDR3 reads TGTGCCAGCAGCACCCCACTAGCGGGAGGGTCGAATTACAATGAGCAGTTCTTC. The variable domain in full, with the rest retrieved from reference TRBV7-9 and TRBJ2-1, is DTGVSQNPRHKITKRGQNVTFRCDPISEHNRLYWYRQTLGQGPEFLTYFQNEAQLEKSRLLSDRFSAERPKGSFSTLEIQRTEQGDSAMYLCASSTPLAGGSNYNEQFFGPGTRLTVL.

This clonotype has a count of ten or more. This chain links TRBV6-5 with TRBJ2-7, with 10 nucleotides matching TRBD2. CDR3 length: 15 residues. Germline V CDR1 and CDR2: MNHEY, SVGAGI. The V and J ends lost 5 bases and 10 bases, in that order; junction bases with no gene match: 14. The CDR3 loop reads CASSRPGTSASLQYF. The CDR3 nucleotides read TGTGCCAGCAGTCGACCCGGGACTAGCGCATCACTCCAGTACTTC.

This clonotype was picked up many times. This chain uses TRBV5-1 with TRBJ2-3; the D call may be TRBD1 or TRBD2 (6 bases each). This CDR3 contains 15 residues. V was cut by 5 bases and J by 6 bases, with 19 bases left in between. Per germline, CDR1 SGHRS and CDR2 YFSETQ. The CDR3 region has the DNA TGCGCCAGCAGACCTAGCTTGGGGGGCGGCGATACGCAGTATTTT. Residues: CASRPSLGGGDTQYF.

Concerning this clonotype itself: This may be a read error, as it is one base from a much larger clone. V and J are TRBV28 and TRBJ2-3; D possibly uses TRBD1 or TRBD2 (5 bases each). Trimming took off 8 bases at V and 3 bases at J, with 15 bases between the two ends. Germline V gene lookup returns CDR1 MDHEN and CDR2 SYDVKM. There are 14 residues in the CDR3. CDR3: CASGYGGRTDTQYF. Here the CDR3 DNA reads TGTGCCAGCGGTTATGGGGGAAGGACAGATACGCAGTATTTT.

In this sample, this clonotype turned up a few times. The chain combines TRBV27 with TRBJ2-6; 9 bases match TRBD2. CDR1 is MNHEY and CDR2 is SMNVEV in the germline V gene (reference sequence). The CDR3 is 17 amino acids. Unmatched junction bases numbered 3, after V lost 3 bases and J lost 0 bases. The CDR3 sequence: CASSFIAGDSGANVLTF. The CDR3 DNA reads as TGTGCCAGCAGTTTCATAGCGGGAGACTCTGGGGCCAACGTCCTGACTTTC.

As regards this clonotype: A much larger clone sits a single nucleotide away, making a read error possible. The chain couples TRBV19 to TRBJ2-1; no clear D. Germline-derived CDR1 and CDR2 are LNHDA and SQIVND (reference sequence). This CDR3 region has 12 residues. The CDR3 sequence is CVSSIDGDEQFF. CDR3 coding DNA: TGTGTCAGTAGTATAGATGGCGATGAGCAGTTCTTC.

The V gene is TRBV20-1, the J gene TRBJ2-7; D could derive from TRBD1 or TRBD2 (5 bases each). The CDR3 covers 14 residues. Germline assignment: CDR1 DFQATT and CDR2 SNEGSKA (reference sequence). V lost 1 base and J 2 bases, leaving 12 bases between the germline ends. DNA for the CDR3: TGCAGTGCTAGAGGCAGTGAGGGGACCTACGAGCAGTACTTC. It translates to CSARGSEGTYEQYF.

This clonotype was counted many times. The DNA for the CDR3 is TGTGCCAGCAGCGAGGGTGATCACAATGAGCAGTTCTTC. This gives the protein CASSEGDHNEQFF. The chain recombines TRBV9 with TRBJ2-1; no firm D call. CDR1 is SGDLS and CDR2 is YYNGEE in the germline V gene. The CDR3 totals 13 residues. V lost 3 bases, J lost 5 bases, and 9 bases lay in between. Using reference TRBV9 and TRBJ2-1 for the parts outside the CDR3, the full variable domain is DSGVTQTPKHLITATGQRVTLRCSPRSGDLSVYWYQQSLDQGLQFLIQYYNGEERAKGNILERFSAQQFPDLHSELNLSSLELGDSALYFCASSEGDHNEQFFGPGTRLTVL.

The table lists this clonotype with many counts. J is TRBJ2-7 and V is TRBV29-1, with 7 bases matching TRBD1. The CDR3 runs to 12 residues. Germline V gene lookup returns CDR1 SQVTM and CDR2 ANQGSEA. V trimming: 4 bases; J trimming: 5 bases; junction bases outside the gene matches: 5. Here the CDR3 DNA reads TGCAGCGTTGGAGACAGGGCCCACGAGCAGTACTTC. This sequence encodes CSVGDRAHEQYF.

The chain links TRBV28 to TRBJ2-1; 13 nucleotides align to TRBD2. Germline V gene sequence: CDR1 MDHEN, CDR2 SYDVKM. CDR3 length equals 15 residues. V was clipped by 4 bases and J by 7 bases; unmatched bases: 4. CDR3 coding DNA: TGTGCCAGCAGTTCCGGGACTAGCGGGAAAAATGAGCAGTTCTTC. Translating gives CASSSGTSGKNEQFF.

This clonotype has ten or more counts. The chain recombines TRBV20-1 with TRBJ2-3; the D call may be TRBD1 or TRBD2 (5 bases each). CDR1 and CDR2 (germline): DFQATT, SNEGSKA (reference sequence). The CDR3 loop spans 12 amino acids. Trimming left V 1 base short and J 4 bases short, with 6 bases between. CDR3 in amino acids: CSARGGADTQYF. CDR3 bases: TGCAGTGCTAGAGGAGGGGCAGATACGCAGTATTTT.

This clonotype was seen at least ten times. This chain links TRBV5-1 with TRBJ2-5; 9 positions agree with TRBD2. The ends lost 3 bases at V and 5 bases at J; junction bases unmatched: 11. CDR1 and CDR2 (germline): SGHRS, YFSETQ. The CDR3 is made up of 16 amino acids. In nucleotides, the CDR3 is TGCGCCAGCAGCTCTCAGCCTCGGGCGGGAGGGGAGACCCAGTACTTC. This sequence encodes CASSSQPRAGGETQYF.

The chain links TRBV6-6 to TRBJ2-3; D gene unclear. V was clipped by 2 bases and J by 2 bases, with 8 bases between them. Germline-derived CDR1 and CDR2 are MNHNY and SVGAGI (reference sequence). This CDR3 region has 14 residues. The CDR3: CASSYRAVTDTQYF. The DNA for the CDR3 is TGTGCCAGCAGTTACCGGGCGGTCACAGATACGCAGTATTTT.

This clonotype was counted at least ten times. The V gene is TRBV7-8, the J gene TRBJ2-1, with TRBD2 matching 15 bases. Germline V CDR1 and CDR2: SGHVS, FQNEAQ. V lost 1 base to trimming and J lost 10 bases; unmatched junction nucleotides: 14. The CDR3 sequence is 19 residues long. This CDR3 is CASSLEGLAGGFPLMEQFF. CDR3 sequence (DNA): TGTGCCAGCAGCTTAGAAGGACTAGCGGGAGGGTTCCCGTTAATGGAGCAGTTCTTC.

This clonotype was detected many times. This chain connects TRBV6-2 or TRBV6-3 to TRBJ2-1; 8 bases line up with TRBD2. The CDR3 extends over 14 amino acids. Trimming took 10 bases from V and 7 from J; bases not matched to a gene: 12. Germline V gene sequence: CDR1 MNHEY, CDR2 SVGEGT. The CDR3 is CATRGREGRNEQFF. CDR3 in DNA: TGTGCCACCAGGGGACGGGAGGGCCGGAATGAGCAGTTCTTC.

This clonotype was recorded at least ten times. The V and J genes are TRBV14 and TRBJ2-7, with D hard to call. Between the trimmed V and J ends, which lost 3 bases and 7 bases, there was a span of 7 bases. CDR3 length: 11 residues. CDR1 is SGHDN, CDR2 FVKESK, per germline. The CDR3 sequence is CASSQAWEQYF. The CDR3 DNA reads as TGTGCCAGCAGCCAGGCTTGGGAGCAGTACTTC.

In the case of this clonotype: A much larger clone sits a single nucleotide away, making a read error possible. The chain couples TRBV5-6 to TRBJ1-2; D is ambiguous. Germline V CDR1 and CDR2: SGHDT, YYEEEE. The CDR3 runs to 15 residues. In nucleotides, the CDR3 is TGTGCCAGCAGCTTGGCCCAAAGGTCTAACTATGGCTGCACCTTC. It specifies CASSLAQRSNYGCTF.

This clonotype appeared many times. The chain couples TRBV27 to TRBJ2-1, with 12 bases fitting TRBD2. The CDR3 covers 16 residues. With 9 bases clipped from V and 4 bases from J, the junction kept 10 bases outside the gene matches. Germline CDR1 is MNHEY and CDR2 is SMNVEV (reference sequence). This CDR3 is CASGPGLAGGYNEQFF. In DNA form, the CDR3 reads TGTGCCAGTGGGCCCGGGCTAGCGGGAGGGTACAATGAGCAGTTCTTC.

V is TRBV5-1 and J is TRBJ2-1; D is unresolved. The V gene lost 4 bases and the J gene lost 8 bases, with 19 bases spanning the gap. Germline CDR1 SGHRS, CDR2 YFSETQ. This CDR3 has 15 residues. CDR3 sequence: CASSPGVSLFDEQFF. The CDR3 coding sequence is TGCGCCAGCAGCCCTGGGGTATCCTTGTTTGATGAGCAGTTCTTC.